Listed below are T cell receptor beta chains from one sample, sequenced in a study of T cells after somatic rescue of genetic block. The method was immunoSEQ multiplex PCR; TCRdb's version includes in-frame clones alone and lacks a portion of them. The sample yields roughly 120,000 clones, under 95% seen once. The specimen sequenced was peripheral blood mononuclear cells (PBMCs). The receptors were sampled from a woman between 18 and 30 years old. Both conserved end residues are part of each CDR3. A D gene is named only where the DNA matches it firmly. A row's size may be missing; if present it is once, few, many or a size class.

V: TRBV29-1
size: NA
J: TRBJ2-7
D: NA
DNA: TGCAGCGTCCGGGACAACTCCTACGAGCAGTACTTC
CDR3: CSVRDNSYEQYF

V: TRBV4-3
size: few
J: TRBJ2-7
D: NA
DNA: TGCGCCAGCAGCCAAGGGTGGGGCCCCTACGAGCAGTACTTC
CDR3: CASSQGWGPYEQYF

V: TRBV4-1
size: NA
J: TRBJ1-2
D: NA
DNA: TGCGCCAGCGGCGGAGCCCATGGCTACTATGGCTACACCTTC
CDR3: CASGGAHGYYGYTF

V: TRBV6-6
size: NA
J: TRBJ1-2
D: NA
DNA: TGTGCCAGCAGTTACTCGCCTGGGGTTGGCTACACCTTC
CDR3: CASSYSPGVGYTF

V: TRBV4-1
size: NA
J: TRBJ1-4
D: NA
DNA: TGCGCCAGCAGCCAATTTGGCGCGGGGGCTAAGGGGGAAAAACTGTTTTTT
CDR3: CASSQFGAGAKGEKLFF

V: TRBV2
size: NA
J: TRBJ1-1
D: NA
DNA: TGTGCCAGCAACCAGGCAGCGAGGAACACTGAAGCTTTCTTT
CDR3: CASNQAARNTEAFF

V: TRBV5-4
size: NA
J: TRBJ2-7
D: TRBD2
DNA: TGTGCCAGCAGCTTGGCGGGGGGATCAATTCCTGCCTACGAGCAGTACTTC
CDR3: CASSLAGGSIPAYEQYF

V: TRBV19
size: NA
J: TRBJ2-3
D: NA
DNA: TGTGCCAGTAGGTCAAAGGGGCATTGGGGCACAGATACGCAGTATTTT
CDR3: CASRSKGHWGTDTQYF

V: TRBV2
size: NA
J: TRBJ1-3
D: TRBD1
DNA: TGTGCCAGCAGGACTGGTCCCGGGACAGGGACTTATGGAAACACCATATATTTT
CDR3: CASRTGPGTGTYGNTIYF

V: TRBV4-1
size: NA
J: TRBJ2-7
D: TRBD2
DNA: TGCGCCAGCAGCCAAGTAGTCCAGCGGGGGGTGGATGAGCAGTACTTC
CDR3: CASSQVVQRGVDEQYF

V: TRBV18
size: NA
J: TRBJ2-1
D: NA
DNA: TGTGCCAGCTCACCAGAAACGGGGGCCTACAATGAGCAGTTCTTC
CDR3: CASSPETGAYNEQFF

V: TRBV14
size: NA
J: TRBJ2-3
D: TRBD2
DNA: TGTGCCAGCAGCATTTCGGGGACTAGAGCAGATACGCAGTATTTT
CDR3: CASSISGTRADTQYF

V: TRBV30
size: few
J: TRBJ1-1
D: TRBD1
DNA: TGTGCCTGGAGTAAACAGGGGGCGAAGGCTTTCTTT
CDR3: CAWSKQGAKAFF

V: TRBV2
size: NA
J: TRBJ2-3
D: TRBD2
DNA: TGTGCCAGCAGCATACTAGGACTAGCGGCCACTAGCACAGATACGCAGTATTTT
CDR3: CASSILGLAATSTDTQYF

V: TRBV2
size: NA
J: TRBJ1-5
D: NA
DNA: TGTGCCAGCAGTGGACCTGGGGGCAATCAGCCCCAGCATTTT
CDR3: CASSGPGGNQPQHF

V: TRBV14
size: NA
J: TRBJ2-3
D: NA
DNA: TGTGCCAGCAGCCAAGAGAAGAGAGCGCTGCAGTATTTT
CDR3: CASSQEKRALQYF

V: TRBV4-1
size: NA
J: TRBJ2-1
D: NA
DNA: TGCGCCAGCAGCCTCAACGGCCCAGGGTCCTTATACAATGAGCAGTTCTTC
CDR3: CASSLNGPGSLYNEQFF

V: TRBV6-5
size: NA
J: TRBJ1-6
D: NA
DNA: TGTGCCAGCAGTTGGAACCAGAATAATTCACCCCTCCACTTT
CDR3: CASSWNQNNSPLHF

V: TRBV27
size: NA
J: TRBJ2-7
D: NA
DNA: TGTGCCAGCAGTTTCGGCCAGGAGCAGTACTTC
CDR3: CASSFGQEQYF

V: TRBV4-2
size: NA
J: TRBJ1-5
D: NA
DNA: TGTGCCAGCAGGTTACAGGGAGAGAATCAGCCCCAGCATTTT
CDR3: CASRLQGENQPQHF

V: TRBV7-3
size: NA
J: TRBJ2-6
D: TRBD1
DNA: TGTGCCAGCAGCGCCACAGGGGGCTCTGGGGCCAACGTCCTGACTTTC
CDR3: CASSATGGSGANVLTF

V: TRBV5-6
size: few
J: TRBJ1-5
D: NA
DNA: TGTGCCAGCAGCTCACAGGGTCAGCCCCAGCATTTT
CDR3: CASSSQGQPQHF

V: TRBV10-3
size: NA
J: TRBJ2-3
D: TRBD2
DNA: TGTGCCACCACTAGCGGTAGCACAGATACGCAGTATTTT
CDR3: CATTSGSTDTQYF

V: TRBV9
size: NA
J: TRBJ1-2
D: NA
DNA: TGTGCCAGCAGCGTCCCCGGGGGTCTCATTTGGCCCTATGGCTACACCTTC
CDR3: CASSVPGGLIWPYGYTF

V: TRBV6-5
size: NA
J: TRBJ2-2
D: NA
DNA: TGTGCCAGCCGCAGCAGCAACACCGGGGAGCTGTTTTTT
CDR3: CASRSSNTGELFF

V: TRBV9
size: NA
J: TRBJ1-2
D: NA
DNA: TGTGCCAGCAGCACACGGCTCGACGGAGACTATGGCTACACCTTC
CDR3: CASSTRLDGDYGYTF

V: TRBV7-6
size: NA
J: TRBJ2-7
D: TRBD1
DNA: TGTGCCAGCAGCCCCCTGGGACAGGGGAGGTACGAGCAGTACTTC
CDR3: CASSPLGQGRYEQYF

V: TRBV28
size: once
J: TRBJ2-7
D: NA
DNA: TGTGCCAGTAACTTCCCGGGATCGCCACCCTACGAGCAGTACTTC
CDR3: CASNFPGSPPYEQYF

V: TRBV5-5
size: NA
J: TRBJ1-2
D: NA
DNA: TGTGCCAGCAGCCCACAGGCCTATGGCTACACCTTC
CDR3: CASSPQAYGYTF

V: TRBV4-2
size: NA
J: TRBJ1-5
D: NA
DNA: TGTGCCAGCAGCCAAGGCACAGGGTTCGATCAGCCCCAGCATTTT
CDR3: CASSQGTGFDQPQHF

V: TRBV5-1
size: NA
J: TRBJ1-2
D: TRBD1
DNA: TGCGCCAGCAGCTTGAGGACAGGGTTTCGCTATGGCTACACCTTC
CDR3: CASSLRTGFRYGYTF

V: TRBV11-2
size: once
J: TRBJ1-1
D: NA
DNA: TGTGCCAGCAGGCGGGAGTTGAACACTGAAGCTTTCTTT
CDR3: CASRRELNTEAFF

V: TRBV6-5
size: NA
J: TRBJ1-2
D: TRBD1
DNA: TGTGCCAGCAGTTACTTCCGACAGGGCGATGGCTACACCTTC
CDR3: CASSYFRQGDGYTF

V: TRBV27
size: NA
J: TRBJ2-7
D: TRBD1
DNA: TGTGCCAGCAGTCAACGGGACAGGACAAGCTCCTACGAGCAGTACTTC
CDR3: CASSQRDRTSSYEQYF

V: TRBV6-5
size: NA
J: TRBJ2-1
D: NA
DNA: TGTGCCAGCAGTCGCCGCTCTCAACAGCGACAGCAGTTCTTC
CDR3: CASSRRSQQRQQFF

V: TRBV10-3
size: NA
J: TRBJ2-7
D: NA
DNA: TGTGCCACCGGCCACGGATCCTCCTACGAGCAGTACTTC
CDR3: CATGHGSSYEQYF

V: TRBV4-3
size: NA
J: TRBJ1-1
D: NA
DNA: TGCGCCAGCAGCCATTCGGGTTCTGAAGCTTTCTTT
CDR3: CASSHSGSEAFF

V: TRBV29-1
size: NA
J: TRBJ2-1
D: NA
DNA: TGCAGCGTTGTTTCTCCCTACAATGAGCAGTTCTTC
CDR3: CSVVSPYNEQFF

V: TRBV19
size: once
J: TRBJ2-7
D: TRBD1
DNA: TGTGCCAGTAGTAGAGCCGGGACAGGCTCCTACGAGCAGTACTTC
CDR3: CASSRAGTGSYEQYF

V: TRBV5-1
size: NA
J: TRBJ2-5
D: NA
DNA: TGCGCCAGCAGCGCTAGATACCAAGAGACCCAGTACTTC
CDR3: CASSARYQETQYF

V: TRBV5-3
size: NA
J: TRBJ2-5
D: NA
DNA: TGTGCCAGAAGCCCCCGGGACAAGAAAGAGACCCAGTACTTC
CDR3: CARSPRDKKETQYF

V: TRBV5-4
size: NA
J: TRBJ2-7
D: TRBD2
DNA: TGTGCCAGCAGCGTACCTGGACTAGCGGGGGGGCTGGAGCAGTACTTC
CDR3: CASSVPGLAGGLEQYF

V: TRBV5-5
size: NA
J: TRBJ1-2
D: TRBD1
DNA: TGTGCCAGCAGCTTGGCCCTGGGACAGGGGAACTATGGCTACACCTTC
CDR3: CASSLALGQGNYGYTF

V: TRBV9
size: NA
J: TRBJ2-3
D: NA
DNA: TGTGCCAGCAGCGCCGAGGGAGGGGGGGCAACAGATACGCAGTATTTT
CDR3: CASSAEGGGATDTQYF

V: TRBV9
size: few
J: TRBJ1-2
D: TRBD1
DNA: TGTGCCAGCAGCCGAGGGGACAGGGGTAACTATGGCTACACCTTC
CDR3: CASSRGDRGNYGYTF

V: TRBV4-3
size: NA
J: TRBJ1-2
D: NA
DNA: TGCGCCAGCAGCCAAGCCCGACAGGCCCTGTTCTATGGCTACACCTTC
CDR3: CASSQARQALFYGYTF

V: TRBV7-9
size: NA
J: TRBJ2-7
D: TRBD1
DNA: TGTGCCAGCAGCCATGAGCCGGGACAGGGGGGCTACGAGCAGTACTTC
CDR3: CASSHEPGQGGYEQYF

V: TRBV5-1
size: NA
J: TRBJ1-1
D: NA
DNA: TGCGCCAGCAGCTTGGACAGGTCCATGAACACTGAAGCTTTCTTT
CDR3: CASSLDRSMNTEAFF

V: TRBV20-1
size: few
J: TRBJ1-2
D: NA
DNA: TGCAGTGCACCTGATGATGGCTACACCTTC
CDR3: CSAPDDGYTF

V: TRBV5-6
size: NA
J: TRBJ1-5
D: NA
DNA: TGTGCCAGCAGCAAACCCCCGAATCAGCCCCAGCATTTT
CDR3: CASSKPPNQPQHF